These 25 T cell receptor beta chains originate from one sample sequenced in a study of technical replicates of blood from a few donors. Here immunoSEQ multiplex PCR was the method, and the copy in TCRdb shows in-frame clones only, minus some. This table holds tens of thousands of clones, 75% to 85% found once. The sequencing sample was made of PBMCs. These receptors originate from a human donor in good health. Some clones in this sample may be carry-over from other donors' samples.

The chain recombines TRBV4-1 with TRBJ2-3, with D perhaps matching TRBD2 (5 bases). V was cut by 1 base and J by 10 bases, with 15 bases left in between. The CDR3 totals 14 residues. The germline CDR1 and CDR2 sequences are MGHRA and YSYEKL. The CDR3 here is CASSQVPLLEAQYF. CDR3 in DNA: TGCGCCAGCAGCCAAGTCCCCCTACTAGAGGCGCAGTATTTT.

The rearrangement joins TRBV2 to TRBJ2-5; D possibly corresponds to TRBD2 (6 bases). The CDR3 contains 15 residues. CDR1 and CDR2 (germline): SNHLY, FYNNEI. Trimming removed 3 bases from V and 2 bases from J, with 13 bases in between. The CDR3: CASSDRGTLQETQYF. The CDR3, as DNA: TGTGCCAGCAGTGACCGGGGGACTTTGCAAGAGACCCAGTACTTC.

CDR3 nucleotide sequence: TGTGCCAGCAGCTTGAGATTGGCGCCGACAGGGTATCGCAATGAGCAGTTCTTC. Translation gives CASSLRLAPTGYRNEQFF. The rearrangement links TRBV5-4 to TRBJ2-1; 7 bases match TRBD1. The CDR3 spans 18 residues. With V trimmed by 1 base and J by 6 bases, 16 bases remained unmatched. CDR1 is SGHNT, CDR2 YYREEE, per germline (reference sequence).

This chain joins TRBV5-1 and TRBJ2-7; D is possibly TRBD2 (5 bases). Germline V gene lookup returns CDR1 SGHRS and CDR2 YFSETQ. V was clipped by 1 base and J by 5 bases, with 16 bases between them. This CDR3 is 15 amino acids long. The CDR3 DNA reads as TGCGCCAGCAGCTTGTTGGGCGGGTCTTCGGACGAGCAGTACTTC. Residues: CASSLLGGSSDEQYF.

DNA of the CDR3: TGTGCCAGCAGCTCCCAGGGGATTGACACTGAAGCTTTCTTT. Its translation: CASSSQGIDTEAFF. V gene TRBV5-5 combines with J gene TRBJ1-1, with a weak D call TRBD1 (6 bases). Germline CDR1 reads SGHKS; CDR2 reads YYEKEE (reference sequence). V lost 3 bases and J 3 bases, leaving 12 bases between the germline ends. This CDR3 has 14 amino acids.

The rearrangement joins TRBV7-9 to TRBJ2-5, with D maybe TRBD2 (7 bases). CDR1 and CDR2 (germline): SEHNR, FQNEAQ (reference sequence). The CDR3 length is 18 residues. V was cut by 4 bases and J by 5 bases, with 26 bases left in between. This chain's CDR3 is CASSYSGLGGGASETQYF. The CDR3 region has the DNA TGTGCCAGCAGCTACTCCGGTTTGGGTGGGGGGGCCTCGGAGACCCAGTACTTC.

The V and J genes are TRBV29-1 and TRBJ1-2; TRBD1 matches at 10 bases. J lost 8 bases, V lost 7 bases, and 10 bases had no gene match. The CDR3 sequence is 13 residues long. Germline V CDR1 and CDR2: SQVTM, ANQGSEA. The CDR3 here is CSAERQGAQGYTF. DNA for the CDR3: TGCAGCGCAGAGAGACAGGGGGCGCAGGGCTACACCTTC. The full variable domain, completed using reference TRBV29-1 and TRBJ1-2, is SAVISQKPSRDICQRGTSLTIQCQVDSQVTMMFWYRQQPGQSLTLIATANQGSEATYESGFVIDKFPISRPNLTFSTLTVSNMSPEDSSIYLCSAERQGAQGYTFGSGTRLTVV.

The rearrangement uses TRBV7-2 and TRBJ2-7, with 9 bases that match TRBD2. V lost 4 bases to trimming and J lost 4 bases; unmatched junction nucleotides: 8. Germline V gives CDR1 SGHTA, CDR2 FQGNSA. CDR3 length: 15 residues. CDR3 bases: TGTGCCAGCAGCTCTAGCGGGACGCAGGGGTACGAGCAGTACTTC. Translating gives CASSSSGTQGYEQYF.

J is TRBJ2-3 and V is TRBV5-1, with 7 bases aligning to TRBD2. The CDR3 consists of 16 residues. Germline V gives CDR1 SGHRS, CDR2 YFSETQ. The V segment lost 1 base and the J segment 2 bases; nucleotides outside the gene matches: 7. CDR3 nucleotide sequence: TGCGCCAGCAGCTTGTACAGCGGGGTACCCACAGATACGCAGTATTTT. Protein: CASSLYSGVPTDTQYF. Together with reference TRBV5-1 and TRBJ2-3, the CDR3 gives the full variable domain: KAGVTQTPRYLIKTRGQQVTLSCSPISGHRSVSWYQQTPGQGLQFLFEYFSETQRNKGNFPGRFSGRQFSNSRSEMNVSTLELGDSALYLCASSLYSGVPTDTQYFGPGTRLTVL.

V and J are TRBV19 and TRBJ1-2; no reliable D call. CDR3 size: 15 residues. Between the trimmed V and J ends, which lost 8 bases and 1 base, there was a span of 17 bases. CDR1 is LNHDA, CDR2 SQIVND, per germline (reference sequence). The CDR3 DNA follows: TGTGCCAGTGCTTTGAAGAGTACTAATAACTATGGCTACACCTTC. It translates to CASALKSTNNYGYTF.

The rearrangement joins TRBV5-5 to TRBJ2-7, with TRBD1 identical over 7 bases. The CDR3 length is 15 residues. Germline V gene lookup returns CDR1 SGHKS and CDR2 YYEKEE (reference sequence). The junction had 9 bases not matched to a gene; V was cut back by 4 bases and J by 2 bases. The CDR3 DNA is TGTGCCAGCAGCCTACCCGGGACAGCGACCTACGAGCAGTACTTC. Protein: CASSLPGTATYEQYF.

This clone was observed a handful of times. This chain uses TRBV10-3 with TRBJ1-1, with 10 bases lining up with TRBD1. Germline V CDR1 and CDR2: ENHRY, SYGVKD. This CDR3 contains 15 residues. V was clipped by 3 bases and J by 1 base; unmatched bases: 2. The CDR3 DNA sequence: TGTGCCATCAGTGAAGGGACAGGGGAGAACACTGAAGCTTTCTTT. This translates into CAISEGTGENTEAFF.

This sequence joins TRBV4-1 and TRBJ2-7; D gene unclear. Germline V gene data show CDR1 as MGHRA and CDR2 as YSYEKL. The CDR3 totals 14 residues. Deletions cut 2 bases from V and 2 bases from J, with 10 bases between. The CDR3: CASSQLNRPYEQYF. The DNA for the CDR3 is TGCGCCAGCAGCCAATTGAACAGACCCTACGAGCAGTACTTC.

The chain is built from TRBV5-1 and TRBJ2-7, with D unclear. The CDR3 runs to 14 residues. CDR1 is SGHRS and CDR2 is YFSETQ in the germline V gene. V was trimmed by 0 bases and J by 6 bases, leaving 13 bases between them. CDR3 loop: CASSLGSRPSEQYF. The CDR3 DNA follows: TGCGCCAGCAGCTTGGGTAGTCGTCCCTCCGAGCAGTACTTC.

This chain links TRBV5-1 with TRBJ2-1, with 7 nucleotides matching TRBD2. Trimming took 1 base from V and 4 from J; bases not matched to a gene: 5. Germline lookup yields CDR1 SGHRS and CDR2 YFSETQ. The CDR3 runs 15 residues. This CDR3 reads CASSLMGGLYNEQFF. The CDR3 DNA follows: TGCGCCAGCAGCTTGATGGGAGGGCTGTACAATGAGCAGTTCTTC.

The chain joins TRBV11-2 to TRBJ1-1, with D hard to call. Trimming took 4 bases from V and 1 from J, leaving 13 bases between them. The CDR3 covers 15 residues. From germline, CDR1 is SGHAT and CDR2 FQNNGV. CDR3 nucleotide sequence: TGTGCCAGCAGCTCTTGGCGGGCCCCGAACACTGAAGCTTTCTTT. Amino acid sequence: CASSSWRAPNTEAFF.

The gene calls are TRBV7-7 and TRBJ2-5; tentative D call: TRBD1 (6 bases). V was pared by 1 base and J by 5 bases, with 23 bases between. CDR1 SSHAT and CDR2 FNYEAQ come from the germline V gene (reference sequence). The CDR3 is made up of 18 amino acids. CDR3 nucleotide sequence: TGTGCCAGCAGCTTAGGCATTGGGGTCCGGGACATAGGGGAGACCCAGTACTTC. Translating it yields CASSLGIGVRDIGETQYF. The whole variable domain, filled in from reference TRBV7-7 and TRBJ2-5, reads GAGVSQSPRYKVTKRGQDVTLRCDPISSHATLYWYQQALGQGPEFLTYFNYEAQPDKSGLPSDRFSAERPEGSISTLTIQRTEQRDSAMYRCASSLGIGVRDIGETQYFGPGTRLLVL.

The V call is TRBV18, the J call TRBJ2-5; maybe TRBD2 (5 bases). CDR1 is KGHSH, CDR2 LQKENI, per germline. Trimming cost V 3 bases and J 0 bases, with 8 bases left between them. The CDR3 covers 14 residues. This CDR3 reads CASSPRADQETQYF. Here the CDR3 DNA reads TGTGCCAGCTCACCGAGGGCAGACCAAGAGACCCAGTACTTC.

This clone was detected only a few times. The V and J genes are TRBV6-5 and TRBJ1-1; the match to TRBD1 covers 10 bases. CDR1 and CDR2 from the germline V gene are MNHEY and SVGAGI. V shed 10 bases, J shed 1 base, and the junction held 3 bases outside the gene matches. The CDR3 is 13 amino acids. CDR3 sequence: CATWTGGNTEAFF. The CDR3, as DNA: TGTGCCACCTGGACAGGGGGGAACACTGAAGCTTTCTTT.

This chain joins TRBV30 and TRBJ2-7; 10 positions agree with TRBD2. The CDR3 covers 14 residues. CDR1 GTSNPN and CDR2 SVGIG come from the germline V gene (reference sequence). V lost 5 bases to trimming and J lost 3 bases; unmatched junction nucleotides: 7. The CDR3 loop is CAWGPGTSVYEQYF. The CDR3 DNA follows: TGTGCCTGGGGACCCGGGACTAGCGTCTACGAGCAGTACTTC. The full variable domain, rest sourced from reference TRBV30 and TRBJ2-7, is SQTIHQWPATLVQPVGSPLSLECTVEGTSNPNLYWYRQAAGRGLQLLFYSVGIGQISSEVPQNLSASRPQDRQFILSSKKLLLSDSGFYLCAWGPGTSVYEQYFGPGTRLTVT.

The chain employs TRBV6-5 and TRBJ2-7, with 7 bases fitting TRBD1. The CDR3 loop spans 14 amino acids. The germline V gene encodes CDR1 MNHEY and CDR2 SVGAGI. With V trimmed by 6 bases and J by 2 bases, 7 bases remained unmatched. CDR3 DNA: TGTGCCAGCAGCCTACAGGGGTCCACCTACGAGCAGTACTTC. Its translation: CASSLQGSTYEQYF.

This clone showed up just a few times. The chain recombines TRBV5-1 with TRBJ2-5, with a weak D call TRBD1 (7 bases). The CDR3 has 15 amino acids. CDR1 and CDR2 (germline): SGHRS, YFSETQ. Trimming left V 0 bases short and J 2 bases short, with 11 bases between. The CDR3 loop is CASSLGSGGQETQYF. CDR3 DNA: TGCGCCAGCAGCTTGGGGTCAGGGGGGCAAGAGACCCAGTACTTC.

The chain carries TRBV7-2 and TRBJ2-7; D perhaps matches TRBD1 (5 bases). The CDR3 is 14 amino acids. CDR1 and CDR2 from the germline V gene are SGHTA and FQGNSA. Trimming stripped 4 bases from V and 0 bases from J, with 10 bases between. CDR3 in amino acids: CASSWGPSSYEQYF. As DNA, the CDR3 is TGTGCCAGCAGCTGGGGCCCGAGCTCCTACGAGCAGTACTTC.

The chain recombines TRBV7-2 with TRBJ1-1; D uncertain. Looked up from germline, CDR1 is SGHTA and CDR2 is FQGNSA. The V gene lost 2 bases and the J gene lost 2 bases, with 9 bases spanning the gap. The CDR3 extends over 14 amino acids. The CDR3 reads CASSLLTRNTEAFF. The CDR3 DNA reads as TGTGCCAGCAGCTTACTCACCAGAAACACTGAAGCTTTCTTT.

The chain has TRBV9 and TRBJ1-2; 7 bases are a match to TRBD1. The V gene's germline CDR1 is SGDLS and CDR2 YYNGEE. The CDR3 is made up of 15 amino acids. Trimming took 0 bases from V and 4 from J; bases not matched to a gene: 6. The CDR3: CASSVATGAIYGYTF. The CDR3 DNA reads TGTGCCAGCAGCGTAGCTACAGGGGCGATCTATGGCTACACCTTC.